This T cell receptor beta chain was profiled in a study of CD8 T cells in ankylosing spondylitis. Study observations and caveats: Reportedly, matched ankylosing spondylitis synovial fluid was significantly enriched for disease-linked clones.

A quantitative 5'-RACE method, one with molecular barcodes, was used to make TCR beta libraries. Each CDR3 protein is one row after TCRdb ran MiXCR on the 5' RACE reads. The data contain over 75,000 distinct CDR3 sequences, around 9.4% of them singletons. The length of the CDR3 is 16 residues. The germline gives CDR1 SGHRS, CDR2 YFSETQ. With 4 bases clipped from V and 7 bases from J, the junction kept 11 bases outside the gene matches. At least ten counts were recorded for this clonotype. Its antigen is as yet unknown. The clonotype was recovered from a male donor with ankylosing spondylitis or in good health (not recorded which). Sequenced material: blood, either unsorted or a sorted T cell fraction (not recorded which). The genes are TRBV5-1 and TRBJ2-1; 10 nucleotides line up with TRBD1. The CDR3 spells CASSTGQGSVGNEQFF. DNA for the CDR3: TGCGCCAGCAGCACGGGACAGGGGTCGGTGGGTAATGAGCAGTTCTTC.